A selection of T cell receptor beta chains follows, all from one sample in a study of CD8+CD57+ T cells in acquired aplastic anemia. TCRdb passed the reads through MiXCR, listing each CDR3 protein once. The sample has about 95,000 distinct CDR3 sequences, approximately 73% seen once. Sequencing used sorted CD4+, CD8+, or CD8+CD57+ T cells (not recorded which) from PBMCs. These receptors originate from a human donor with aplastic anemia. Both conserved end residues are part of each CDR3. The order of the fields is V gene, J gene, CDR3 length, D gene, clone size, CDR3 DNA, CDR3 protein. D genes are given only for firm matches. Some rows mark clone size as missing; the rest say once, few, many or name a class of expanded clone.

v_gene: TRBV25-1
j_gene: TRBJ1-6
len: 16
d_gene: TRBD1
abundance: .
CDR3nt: TGTGCCAGCAGTGAATCCAGACAGGGGAGTAATTCACCCCTCCACTTT
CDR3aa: CASSESRQGSNSPLHF

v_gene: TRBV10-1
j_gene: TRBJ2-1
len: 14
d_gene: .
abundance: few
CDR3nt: TGCGCCAGCAGGGGCCAGGACAAGAACAATGAGCAGTTCTTC
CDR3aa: CASRGQDKNNEQFF

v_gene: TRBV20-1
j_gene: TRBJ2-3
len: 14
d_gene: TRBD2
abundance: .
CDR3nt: TGCAGTGTTAAAAGCGGGAGGAGCACAGATACGCAGTATTTT
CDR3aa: CSVKSGRSTDTQYF

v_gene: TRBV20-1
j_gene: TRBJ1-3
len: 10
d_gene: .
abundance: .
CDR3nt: TGCAGTGCCCTCGGAAACACCATATATTTT
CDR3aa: CSALGNTIYF

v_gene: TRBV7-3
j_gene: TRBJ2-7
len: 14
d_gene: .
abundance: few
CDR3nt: TGTGCCAGCAGCCAAGAATTGTCCAACTACGAGCAGTACTTC
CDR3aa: CASSQELSNYEQYF

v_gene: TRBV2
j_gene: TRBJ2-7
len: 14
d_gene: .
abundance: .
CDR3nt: TGTGCCAGCACCAAGGACGGAAGCTCCTACGAGCAGTACTTC
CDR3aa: CASTKDGSSYEQYF

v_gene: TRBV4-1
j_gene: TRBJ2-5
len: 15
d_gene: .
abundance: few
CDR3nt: TGCGCCAGCAGCCAAGGTCAGAGGACCCAAGAGACCCAGTACTTC
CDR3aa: CASSQGQRTQETQYF

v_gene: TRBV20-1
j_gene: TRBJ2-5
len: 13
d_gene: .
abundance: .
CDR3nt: TGCAGTGCTAGAGAAGGGACCCAAGAGACCCAGTACTTC
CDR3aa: CSAREGTQETQYF

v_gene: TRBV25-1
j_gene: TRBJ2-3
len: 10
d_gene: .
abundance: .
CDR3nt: TGTGCCAGCAGGTCAGATACGCAGTATTTT
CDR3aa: CASRSDTQYF

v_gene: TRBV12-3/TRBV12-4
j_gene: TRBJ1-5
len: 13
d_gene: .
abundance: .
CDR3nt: TGTGCCAGCAGTTTCACCCAGACACAGCCCCAGCATTTT
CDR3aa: CASSFTQTQPQHF

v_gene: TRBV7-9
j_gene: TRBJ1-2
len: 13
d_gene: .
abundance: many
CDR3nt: TGTGCCAGCAGCCCTCAGGGTTACTATGGCTACACCTTC
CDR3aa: CASSPQGYYGYTF

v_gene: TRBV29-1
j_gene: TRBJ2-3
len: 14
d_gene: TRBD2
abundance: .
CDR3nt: TGCAGCGTTGATTCTAGCGGATTCACAGATACGCAGTATTTT
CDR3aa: CSVDSSGFTDTQYF

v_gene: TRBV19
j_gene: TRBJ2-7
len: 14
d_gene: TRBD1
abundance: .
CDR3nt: TGTGCCAGTAGTATTCGGACAGGGGTCCGGGAGCAGTACTTC
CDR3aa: CASSIRTGVREQYF

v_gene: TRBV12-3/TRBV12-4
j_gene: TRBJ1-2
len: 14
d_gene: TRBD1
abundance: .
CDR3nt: TGTGCCAGCAGTAGACAGGGGGGACCCTATGGCTACACCTTC
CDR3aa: CASSRQGGPYGYTF

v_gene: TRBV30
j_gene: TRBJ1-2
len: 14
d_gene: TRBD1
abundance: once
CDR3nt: TGTGCCTGGAGTGTCCCCGACAGGGATTATGGCTACACCTTC
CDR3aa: CAWSVPDRDYGYTF

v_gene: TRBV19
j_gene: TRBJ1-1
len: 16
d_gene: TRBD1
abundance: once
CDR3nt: TGTGCCAGCAGCCTGGACAGGGGAAGGGTTAGCACTGAAGCTTTCTTT
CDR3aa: CASSLDRGRVSTEAFF

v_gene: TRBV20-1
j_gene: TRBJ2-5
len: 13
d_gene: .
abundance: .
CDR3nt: TGCAGTGCTAGCCGGGGGATACAAGAGACCCAGTACTTC
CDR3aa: CSASRGIQETQYF

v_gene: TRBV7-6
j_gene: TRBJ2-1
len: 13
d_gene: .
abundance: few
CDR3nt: TGTGCCAGCAGCTTAGCTGGGGTAAATGAGCAGTTCTTC
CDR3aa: CASSLAGVNEQFF

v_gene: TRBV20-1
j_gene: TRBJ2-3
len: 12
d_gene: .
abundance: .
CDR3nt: TGCAGTGCTAGCGTGACTACTGATACGCAGTATTTT
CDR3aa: CSASVTTDTQYF

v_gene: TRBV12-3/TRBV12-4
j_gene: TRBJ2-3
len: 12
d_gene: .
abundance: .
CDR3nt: TGTGCCAGCAGCACGGGGGCAGATACGCAGTATTTT
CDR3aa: CASSTGADTQYF

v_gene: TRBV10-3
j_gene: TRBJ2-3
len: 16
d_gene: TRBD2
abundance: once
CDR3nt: TGTGCCAGCAGTGGACTAGCGGGAGTCGGAGAAGATACGCAGTATTTT
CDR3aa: CASSGLAGVGEDTQYF

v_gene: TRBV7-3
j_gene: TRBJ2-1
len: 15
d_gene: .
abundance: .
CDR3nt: TGTGCCAGCATCAGTGGTAGAAAAAAGGACAATGAGCAGTTCTTC
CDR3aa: CASISGRKKDNEQFF

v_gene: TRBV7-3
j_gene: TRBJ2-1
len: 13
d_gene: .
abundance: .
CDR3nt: TGTGCCAGCAGCTTGCCAGGCATGGATGGGCAGTTCTTC
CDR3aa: CASSLPGMDGQFF

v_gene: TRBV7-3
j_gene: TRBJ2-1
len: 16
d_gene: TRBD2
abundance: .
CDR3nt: TGTGCCAGCAGCTCAATAGCGGGAGTGGGCTACAATGAGCAGTTCTTC
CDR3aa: CASSSIAGVGYNEQFF

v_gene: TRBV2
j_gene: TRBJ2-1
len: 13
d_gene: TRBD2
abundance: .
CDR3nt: TGTGCCAGCAGTGGAGGACTAGCTTGGGAGCAGTTCTTC
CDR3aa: CASSGGLAWEQFF

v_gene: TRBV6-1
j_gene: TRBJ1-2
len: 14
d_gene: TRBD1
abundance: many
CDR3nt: TGTGCCAGCAGCGAGGACAGGCTGAACTATGGCTACACCTTC
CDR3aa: CASSEDRLNYGYTF

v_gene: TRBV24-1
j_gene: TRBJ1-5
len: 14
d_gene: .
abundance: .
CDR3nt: TGTGCCACCAGTGACAACAGTAGCAATCAGCCCCAGCATTTT
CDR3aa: CATSDNSSNQPQHF